This T cell receptor (beta chain) was sequenced in a study of T cell responses to AZD1222 COVID-19 vaccine. Some clones are missing from TCRdb's copy, which holds only in-frame ones; the method was immunoSEQ multiplex PCR. Among about 100,000 clones listed, about 87% were seen once. The study's findings and limits: Two AZD1222 administrations were followed by greater Spike-specific TCR breadth and depth. Donor demographics were predominantly white British with a female majority; clonal diversity may be underestimated. Baseline antibody screening turned up just a handful of seropositive AZD1222 recipients.

In its sample, this clone was seen a few times. The antigen is undetermined. Both about-4-week and about-12-week second-dose recipients were combined. In germline, CDR1 is KGHDR, CDR2 SFDVKD. The CDR3 contains 13 residues. V gave up 9 bases and J gave up 0 bases, with 8 bases separating them. The specimen comprised peripheral blood, sampled 28 days after the second AZD1222 dose. The clonotype originates from an adult who received the AZD1222 COVID-19 vaccine. The chain has TRBV24-1 and TRBJ1-5; D may be TRBD1 (5 bases). CDR3 nucleotides: TGTGCCACCGCGAGGGGTAGCAATCAGCCCCAGCATTTT. Protein: CATARGSNQPQHF.